This TCR beta chain derives from a study of shared clonotypes between healthy human individuals. Study conclusions and caveats: Specimens sampled were limited to blood, with tissue repertoires likely differing. Rarefaction gave evidence that sorted-subset sequencing remained incomplete despite large depth.

CDR3 length: 14 amino acids. V was pared by 7 bases and J by 0 bases, with 3 bases of the junction left unmatched. In germline, CDR1 is SGHVS, CDR2 FQNEAQ. The protocol was immunoSEQ multiplex PCR, while the TCRdb copy is restricted to in-frame clones and leaves out a portion. This table has 1,400,000 or so clones, 97% to 99% appearing once. Of note for this clone: Its cognate antigen is unknown.

Sequenced: naive CD4+ T cells sorted from blood. Subset meaning: CD45RA+ positively selected. The clonotype comes from a man aged 30-40 years in good health. J is TRBJ2-1 and V is TRBV7-8, with 7 bases identical to TRBD1. The CDR3 protein is CASKGASSYNEQFF. The DNA of the CDR3 is TGTGCCAGCAAGGGGGCGAGCTCCTACAATGAGCAGTTCTTC.